Listed below are T cell receptor beta chains from one sample, sequenced in a study of shared clonotypes between healthy human individuals. Data came from immunoSEQ multiplex PCR; TCRdb stores just in-frame clones and leaves some out. This table holds around 1.4 million clones, about 98.5% found once. Specimen: naive CD4+ T cells sorted from blood. These receptors were taken from a man aged 30 to 45 in good health. Both conserved end residues are part of each CDR3. Each record gives: J gene, V gene, D gene, CDR3 length, clone size, CDR3 DNA, CDR3 protein. The D gene is left open where the match is weak. Clone size is stated in some rows and not others, as once, few, many or a class when expanded.

J: TRBJ2-5
V: TRBV5-4
D: .
length: 13
size: .
DNA: TGTGCCAGCAGCCCAGGGATCGGGGAGACCCAGTACTTC
CDR3: CASSPGIGETQYF

J: TRBJ2-1
V: TRBV4-3
D: TRBD2
length: 15
size: .
DNA: TGCGCCAGCAGCATCTGGACTAGCGGGACGGATGAGCAGTTCTTC
CDR3: CASSIWTSGTDEQFF

J: TRBJ2-3
V: TRBV14
D: TRBD2
length: 21
size: .
DNA: TGTGCCAGCAGCCAAGAGCCCGCCCCGGGACTAGCGGGAGAGGGTACAGATACGCAGTATTTT
CDR3: CASSQEPAPGLAGEGTDTQYF

J: TRBJ2-1
V: TRBV7-9
D: .
length: 11
size: once
DNA: TGTGCCAGCAGACAGGGTAATGAGCAGTTCTTC
CDR3: CASRQGNEQFF

J: TRBJ1-1
V: TRBV5-1
D: .
length: 12
size: .
DNA: TGCGCCAGCAGCTTGGCCGGGCTTGAAGCTTTCTTT
CDR3: CASSLAGLEAFF

J: TRBJ2-7
V: TRBV7-3
D: .
length: 15
size: once
DNA: TGTGCCAGCAGCTTAGGGACACTAGGTATTTACGAGCAGTACTTC
CDR3: CASSLGTLGIYEQYF

J: TRBJ2-3
V: TRBV27
D: .
length: 16
size: .
DNA: TGTGCCAGCAGTTTTCAGTCGTTCAGTGGAACAGATACGCAGTATTTT
CDR3: CASSFQSFSGTDTQYF

J: TRBJ2-7
V: TRBV29-1
D: TRBD2
length: 15
size: .
DNA: TGCAGCGTTGAAGTTCCCAGCGGGGGATTAATTGGGCAGTACTTC
CDR3: CSVEVPSGGLIGQYF

J: TRBJ2-1
V: TRBV18
D: TRBD2
length: 17
size: .
DNA: TGTGCCAGCTCACGCCTCCGACTAGCGGGACAGTTAAATGAGCAGTTCTTC
CDR3: CASSRLRLAGQLNEQFF

J: TRBJ2-7
V: TRBV7-9
D: .
length: 14
size: .
DNA: TGTGCCAGCAGCCCAGCACCGCACGCCTACGAGCAGTACTTC
CDR3: CASSPAPHAYEQYF

J: TRBJ2-3
V: TRBV7-3
D: .
length: 11
size: .
DNA: TGTGCCAGCAGCTTAAGGGATACGCAGTATTTT
CDR3: CASSLRDTQYF

J: TRBJ1-4
V: TRBV5-1
D: TRBD1
length: 14
size: .
DNA: TGCGCCAGCAGCCTGGGACAGGGGGCTGAAAAACTGTTTTTT
CDR3: CASSLGQGAEKLFF

J: TRBJ2-5
V: TRBV18
D: TRBD1
length: 14
size: .
DNA: TGTGCCAGCTCACGTTCAGGGGGCGAAGAGACCCAGTACTTC
CDR3: CASSRSGGEETQYF

J: TRBJ1-2
V: TRBV5-4
D: TRBD1
length: 15
size: .
DNA: TGTGCCAGCAGCTTACCGGGACAGGGCGGCTATGGCTACACCTTC
CDR3: CASSLPGQGGYGYTF

J: TRBJ2-1
V: TRBV10-3
D: .
length: 16
size: .
DNA: TGTGCCATCAGTGAAGGAGCGGGTGGAACCTACAATGAGCAGTTCTTC
CDR3: CAISEGAGGTYNEQFF

J: TRBJ2-1
V: TRBV6-5
D: TRBD2
length: 15
size: .
DNA: TGTGCCAGCAGTTCAGGACTAGCGGGAGGATCTGGGCAGTTCTTC
CDR3: CASSSGLAGGSGQFF

J: TRBJ1-1
V: TRBV10-1
D: .
length: 13
size: .
DNA: TGCGCCAGCAAGATCGATTTGAACACTGAAGCTTTCTTT
CDR3: CASKIDLNTEAFF

J: TRBJ2-5
V: TRBV5-1
D: .
length: 15
size: .
DNA: TGCGCCAGCAGCTTGTTACAGGGTATTGGAGAGACCCAGTACTTC
CDR3: CASSLLQGIGETQYF

J: TRBJ2-3
V: TRBV5-1
D: .
length: 14
size: .
DNA: TGCGCCAGCAGCTTCGCCCAAGGCACAGATACGCAGTATTTT
CDR3: CASSFAQGTDTQYF

J: TRBJ2-3
V: TRBV4-3
D: .
length: 17
size: .
DNA: TGCGCCAGCAGCCAAGCAAGAGGCAGGCCCAGGGCGGATACGCAGTATTTT
CDR3: CASSQARGRPRADTQYF